This passage covers 7 T cell receptor beta chains from one sample sequenced in a study of blood T cells in healthy people across ages. It was with a sample-barcoded 5' primer and a J-beta primer mix that a second PCR of roughly 6 to 12 cycles was run. TCRdb reanalysed the 5' RACE reads using MiXCR and keeps one entry per CDR3 protein. The sample records roughly 500,000 distinct CDR3 sequences, about 25% being singletons. Input material: blood. These receptors all come from a woman aged 70-85 years in good health.

The CDR3 DNA sequence: TGTGCCAGCAGCCCCGGTTTGGGGGAGCCCGGGGAGCTGTTTTTT. This gives the protein CASSPGLGEPGELFF. V usage is TRBV7-9 and J usage is TRBJ2-2; D may be TRBD1 or TRBD2 (5 bases each). The CDR3 is 15 residues long. V was shortened by 5 bases and J by 6 bases, with 16 bases between the two germline ends. The germline V gene encodes CDR1 SEHNR and CDR2 FQNEAQ (reference sequence).

This chain joins TRBV12-3 or TRBV12-4 and TRBJ2-7, with D hard to call. V was trimmed by 0 bases and J by 6 bases, leaving 12 bases between them. The length of the CDR3 is 14 residues. CDR3 sequence: CASSLASRHVEQYF. For the CDR3, the DNA is TGTGCCAGCAGTTTAGCCTCGCGACACGTCGAGCAGTACTTC.

CDR3 nucleotide sequence: TGCAGTGCTAGGATCAGATACGCGAACACCGGGGAGCTGTTTTTT. Its protein product is CSARIRYANTGELFF. This chain links TRBV20-1 with TRBJ2-2; D unclear. V dropped 3 bases and J dropped 0 bases, with 11 bases sitting between them. Germline lookup yields CDR1 DFQATT and CDR2 SNEGSKA (reference sequence). This CDR3 region has 15 residues.

This chain joins TRBV3-1 and TRBJ2-1; TRBD2 aligns across 7 bases. The length of the CDR3 is 15 residues. J lost 4 bases, V lost 4 bases, and 7 bases had no gene match. Germline assignment: CDR1 LGHDT and CDR2 YNNKEL (reference sequence). CDR3 in amino acids: CASSPTSARYNEQFF. CDR3 coding DNA: TGTGCCAGCAGCCCAACTAGCGCCCGTTACAATGAGCAGTTCTTC.

Many counts were recorded for this clonotype. V gene TRBV5-1 combines with J gene TRBJ2-4; 14 bases match TRBD2. The CDR3 is 15 amino acids. Trimming cost V 3 bases and J 8 bases; bases outside gene matches: 4. Germline CDR1 SGHRS, CDR2 YFSETQ. CDR3 in amino acids: CASSSGTSGGDIQYF. The CDR3 region has the DNA TGCGCCAGCAGCTCAGGGACTAGCGGGGGTGACATTCAGTACTTC.

The chain couples TRBV10-3 to TRBJ2-5; TRBD1 matches at 10 bases. The J call may be mistaken, given a closer DNA end match to TRBJ2-7. This CDR3 has 16 amino acids. Germline V gene lookup returns CDR1 ENHRY and CDR2 SYGVKD. Here the CDR3 reads CAISESWTGGSYEQYF. In DNA form, the CDR3 reads TGTGCCATCAGTGAGTCTTGGACAGGGGGATCCTACGAGCAGTACTTC.

The chain uses TRBV12-3 or TRBV12-4 and TRBJ1-2; D perhaps matches TRBD1 (6 bases). V was cut by 6 bases and J by 4 bases, with 15 bases left in between. This CDR3 is built from 14 residues. The CDR3 reads CASSHRELSYGYTF. The CDR3 nucleotides read TGTGCCAGCAGCCACAGGGAGCTTAGCTATGGCTACACCTTC.